One and the same sample provided the 9 T cell receptor beta chains below, sequenced in a study of cytomegalovirus exposure and HLA in healthy donors. Primers included in the PCR were 60 Vbeta and 13 Jbeta primers. Assay used: immunoSEQ multiplex PCR; TCRdb lists only in-frame clones, some missing. The sample lists some 110,000 clones, about 81% occurring once. The material sequenced was PBMCs. The receptors come from a woman in her thirties in good health and CMV-seronegative.

The table lists this clone with a few counts. J is TRBJ1-6 and V is TRBV6-1; no reliable D call. V lost 7 bases and J lost 10, with 17 bases in between. Germline CDR1 and CDR2: MNHNS and SASEGT. This CDR3 contains 14 residues. CDR3 nucleotides: TGTGCCAGCAAGGACCCCTGGGAGAACTCACCCCTCCACTTT. It translates to CASKDPWENSPLHF.

The gene calls are TRBV19 and TRBJ1-1, with 10 bases lining up with TRBD1. The V gene's germline CDR1 is LNHDA and CDR2 SQIVND (reference sequence). V shed 4 bases, J shed 6 bases, and the junction held 2 bases outside the gene matches. CDR3 length equals 13 residues. CDR3 protein: CASSSGQGAEAFF. In nucleotides, the CDR3 is TGTGCCAGTAGTAGCGGACAGGGGGCTGAAGCTTTCTTT.

The V and J genes are TRBV19 and TRBJ2-1; TRBD2 matches at 9 bases. The CDR3 sequence is 16 residues long. Per the germline V gene, CDR1 is LNHDA and CDR2 is SQIVND (reference sequence). Germline trimming cut 4 bases from V and 0 bases from J; bases unmatched to any gene: 4. The CDR3: CASSTLAGVSYNEQFF. DNA of the CDR3: TGTGCCAGTAGTACCTTAGCGGGAGTCTCCTACAATGAGCAGTTCTTC.

A single count supports this clone. The V gene is TRBV7-6, the J gene TRBJ2-1; TRBD2 agrees at 8 bases. J lost 4 bases, V lost 5 bases, and 7 bases had no gene match. The CDR3 contains 15 residues. Germline lookup yields CDR1 SGHVS and CDR2 FNYEAQ. CDR3 DNA sequence: TGTGCCAGCAGCCAGAGTAGCGGGACTTACAATGAGCAGTTCTTC. Its protein product is CASSQSSGTYNEQFF.

J is TRBJ2-1 and V is TRBV19; TRBD2 aligns across 11 bases. This CDR3 contains 15 residues. The V segment lost 3 bases and the J segment 6 bases; nucleotides outside the gene matches: 4. Looked up from germline, CDR1 is LNHDA and CDR2 is SQIVND (reference sequence). The CDR3 bases are TGTGCCAGTAGTATTTTCGGACTAGCGGGCAATGAGCAGTTCTTC. Protein sequence: CASSIFGLAGNEQFF. The whole variable domain, filled in from reference TRBV19 and TRBJ2-1, reads DGGITQSPKYLFRKEGQNVTLSCEQNLNHDAMYWYRQDPGQGLRLIYYSQIVNDFQKGDIAEGYSVSREKKESFPLTVTSAQKNPTAFYLCASSIFGLAGNEQFFGPGTRLTVL.

The chain couples TRBV5-6 to TRBJ1-4; no clear D. CDR1 is SGHDT, CDR2 YYEEEE, per germline. The CDR3 spans 14 residues. V was shortened by 2 bases and J by 1 base, with 6 bases between the two germline ends. The CDR3, as DNA: TGTGCCAGCAGCTTCGGGTTAACTAATGAAAAACTGTTTTTT. This codes for CASSFGLTNEKLFF.

This clone was seen a handful of times. The V and J genes are TRBV30 and TRBJ2-3; TRBD2 might be the D (6 bases). The germline CDR1 and CDR2 sequences are GTSNPN and SVGIG (reference sequence). This CDR3 contains 13 residues. V was clipped by 2 bases and J by 6 bases, with 12 bases between them. Written as DNA, the CDR3 is TGTGCCTGGAGTCAGCGGGTGAGGGATACGCAGTATTTT. This gives the protein CAWSQRVRDTQYF.

This clone was recorded a few times. V and J are TRBV6-5 and TRBJ2-7; 12 nucleotides match TRBD1. With 2 bases clipped from V and 5 bases from J, the junction kept 1 base outside the gene matches. The CDR3 spans 14 residues. Germline assignment: CDR1 MNHEY and CDR2 SVGAGI. The CDR3 sequence is CASSYRDRGHEQYF. The CDR3, as DNA: TGTGCCAGCAGTTACCGGGACAGGGGGCACGAGCAGTACTTC.

The CDR3 bases are TGTGCCAGCAGTGAAAGTGTCCTGCCGAGCTCCTACGAGCAGTACTTC. Protein sequence: CASSESVLPSSYEQYF. This chain uses TRBV6-1 with TRBJ2-7; no reliable D call. Trimming shortened V by 2 bases and J by 0 bases, and 14 bases separated the two germline ends. From germline, CDR1 is MNHNS and CDR2 SASEGT. This CDR3 spans 16 amino acids.